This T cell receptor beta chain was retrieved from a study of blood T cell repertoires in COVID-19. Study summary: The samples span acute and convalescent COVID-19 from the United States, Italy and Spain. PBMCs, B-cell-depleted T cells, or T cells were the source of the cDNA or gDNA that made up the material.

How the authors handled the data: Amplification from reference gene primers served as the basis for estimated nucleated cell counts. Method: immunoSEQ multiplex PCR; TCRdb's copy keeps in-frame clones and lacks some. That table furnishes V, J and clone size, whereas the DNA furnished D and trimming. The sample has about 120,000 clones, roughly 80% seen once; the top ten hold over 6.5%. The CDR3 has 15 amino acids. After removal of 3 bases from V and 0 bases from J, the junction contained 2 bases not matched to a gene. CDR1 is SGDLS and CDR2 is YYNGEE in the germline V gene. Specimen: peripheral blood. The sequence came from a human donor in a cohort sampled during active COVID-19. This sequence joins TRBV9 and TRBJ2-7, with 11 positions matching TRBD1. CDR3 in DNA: TGTGCCAGCAGCGGCGGACAGGGGGCCTCCTACGAGCAGTACTTC. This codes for CASSGGQGASYEQYF.